This T cell receptor (beta chain) was found in a study of cytotoxic CD8 clonotypes in ibrutinib-treated CLL. Overall study context: Partial responders approximately 24, complete 2; about twelve progressed and around 15 stayed in remission by median roughly 73 months. Findings and limits, study-wide: Increased clonality at ibrutinib response gave way to a return toward baseline at progression.

This clone came up once. The antigen remains undetermined. V was pared by 0 bases and J by 1 base, with 8 bases of the junction left unmatched. CDR1 and CDR2 (germline): SQVTM, ANQGSEA. The CDR3 contains 16 residues. TCRdb's table, derived via immunoSEQ multiplex PCR, lists solely in-frame clones and lacks some. Found here are about 13,000 clones, roughly 76% of them singletons; the top ten hold roughly 5.3%. This specimen consisted of PBMCs, obtained before ibrutinib treatment. The V call is TRBV29-1, the J call TRBJ1-1; 7 bases fit TRBD1. The origin of this receptor is a human donor with chronic lymphocytic leukemia. The CDR3 DNA follows: TGCAGCGTTGAAGATTGGGGACAGACCTGGAACACTGAAGCTTTCTTT. It encodes CSVEDWGQTWNTEAFF.